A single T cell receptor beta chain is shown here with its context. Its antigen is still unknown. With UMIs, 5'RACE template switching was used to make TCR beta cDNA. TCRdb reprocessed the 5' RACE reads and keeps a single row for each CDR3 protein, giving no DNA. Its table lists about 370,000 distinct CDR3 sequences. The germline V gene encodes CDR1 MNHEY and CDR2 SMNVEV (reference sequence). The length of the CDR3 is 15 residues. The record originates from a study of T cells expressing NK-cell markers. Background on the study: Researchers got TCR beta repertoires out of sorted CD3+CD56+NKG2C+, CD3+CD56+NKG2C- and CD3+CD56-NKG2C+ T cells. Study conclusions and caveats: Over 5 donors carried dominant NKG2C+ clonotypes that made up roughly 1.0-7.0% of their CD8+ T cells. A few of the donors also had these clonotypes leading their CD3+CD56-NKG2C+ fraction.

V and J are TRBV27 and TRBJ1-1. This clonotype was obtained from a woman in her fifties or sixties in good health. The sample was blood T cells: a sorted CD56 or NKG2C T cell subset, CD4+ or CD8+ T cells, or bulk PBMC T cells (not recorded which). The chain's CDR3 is CASSLSSAGGTEAFF.